This TCR beta chain comes out of a study of T-cell memory formation after mild COVID-19. V dropped 3 bases and J dropped 0 bases, with 12 bases sitting between them. The CDR3 totals 15 residues. CDR1 LNHDA and CDR2 SQIVND come from the germline V gene (reference sequence). TCRdb reanalysed the 5' RACE reads using MiXCR and keeps one entry per CDR3 protein. Of 150,000 to 200,000 distinct CDR3 sequences listed, about a fifth were seen once; the top ten hold about 21%. The sample was PBMCs or a T cell subset sorted from them (not recorded which). The chain combines TRBV19 with TRBJ2-7; the D gene is possibly TRBD2 (5 bases). The sequence was collected from an adult woman who had mild COVID-19 (a few samples of this study predate the infection). Cell type and time point are not known. CDR3 loop: CASSISSWSSYEQYF. CDR3 in DNA: TGTGCCAGTAGTATTTCTAGCTGGAGCTCCTACGAGCAGTACTTC. Full variable domain (rest looked up from reference TRBV19 and TRBJ2-7): DGGITQSPKYLFRKEGQNVTLSCEQNLNHDAMYWYRQDPGQGLRLIYYSQIVNDFQKGDIAEGYSVSREKKESFPLTVTSAQKNPTAFYLCASSISSWSSYEQYFGPGTRLTVT.